Given below is one T cell receptor (beta chain) in context. Its antigen is unidentified. In the study's own analysis: Of patient CD8+ clones exceeding 1%, few matched published virus-specific TCRB sequences. The repertoire was sequenced with immunoSEQ multiplex PCR; TCRdb's copy has only in-frame clones and lacks some. The V and J calls and clone size were taken over from that table, and D and trimming were inferred from the DNA. The profile covers approximately 720 clones, with 60% to 80% appearing a single time and around an eighth taken by the ten largest. The source of the sample is a study of somatic mutations in cytotoxic T cells in rheumatoid arthritis. Whole-study findings and limits: The CD8+ clonality of rheumatoid arthritis patients increased with age, whereas that of healthy controls did not. The slightly lower representation of TRBV07 among rheumatoid arthritis patients did not undergo correction for multiple comparisons. For about an eighth of the roughly 60 patients, a single CD8+ clone accounted for more than 20% of CD8+ cells.

With 7 bases clipped from V and 6 bases from J, the junction kept 11 bases outside the gene matches. The length of the CDR3 is 14 residues. Germline CDR1 is MNHEY and CDR2 is SMNVEV (reference sequence). Material for sequencing was synovial fluid. The chain recombines TRBV27 with TRBJ1-1, with 7 nucleotides matching TRBD1. The sequence came from a man aged 65 to 85 with rheumatoid arthritis. CDR3 bases: TGTGCCAGCACCGCCACCGGGACAGCGGCTGAAGCTTTCTTT. Protein product: CASTATGTAAEAFF.